This T cell receptor beta chain is drawn from a study of blood T cell repertoires in COVID-19. Study overall: The United States, Italy and Spain supplied acute and convalescent COVID-19 samples. Sample material is recorded as cDNA or gDNA derived from T cells, B-cell-depleted T cells, or PBMCs.

The CDR3 totals 14 residues. With V trimmed by 6 bases and J by 5 bases, 9 bases remained unmatched. Germline CDR1 SGHTA, CDR2 FQGNSA. Sequencing was performed with immunoSEQ multiplex PCR; in TCRdb, only in-frame clones are kept and a portion is missing. The data hold 54,000 or so clones, with around 90% observed a single time. The specimen was peripheral blood. The genes are TRBV7-2 and TRBJ1-1; 7 bases fit TRBD1. The clonotype originates from a human donor in a cohort sampled during active COVID-19. The CDR3 sequence is CASRSDRAWTEAFF. The CDR3 region has the DNA TGTGCCAGCAGATCTGACAGGGCTTGGACTGAAGCTTTCTTT.